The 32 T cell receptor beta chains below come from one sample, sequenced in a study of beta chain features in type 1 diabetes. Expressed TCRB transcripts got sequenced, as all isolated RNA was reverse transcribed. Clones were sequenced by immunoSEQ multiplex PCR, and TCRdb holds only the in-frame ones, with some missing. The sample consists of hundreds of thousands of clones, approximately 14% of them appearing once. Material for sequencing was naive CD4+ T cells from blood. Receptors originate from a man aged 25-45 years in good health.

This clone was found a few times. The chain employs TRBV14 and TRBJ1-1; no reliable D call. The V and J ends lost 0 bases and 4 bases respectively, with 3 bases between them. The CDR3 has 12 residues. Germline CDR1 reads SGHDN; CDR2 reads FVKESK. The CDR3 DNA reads TGTGCCAGCAGCCAAGATCCCACTGAAGCTTTCTTT. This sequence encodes CASSQDPTEAFF.

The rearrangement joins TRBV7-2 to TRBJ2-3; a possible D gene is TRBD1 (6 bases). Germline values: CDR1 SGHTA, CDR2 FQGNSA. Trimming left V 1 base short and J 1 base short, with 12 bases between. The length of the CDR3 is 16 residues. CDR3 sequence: CASSLEGDPGTDTQYF. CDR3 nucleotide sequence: TGTGCCAGCAGCTTAGAGGGGGACCCCGGCACAGATACGCAGTATTTT.

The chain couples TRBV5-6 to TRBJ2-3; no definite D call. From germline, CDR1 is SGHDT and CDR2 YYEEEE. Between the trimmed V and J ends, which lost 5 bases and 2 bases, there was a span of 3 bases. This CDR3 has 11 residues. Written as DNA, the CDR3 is TGTGCCAGCAGTCTCACAGATACGCAGTATTTT. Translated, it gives CASSLTDTQYF.

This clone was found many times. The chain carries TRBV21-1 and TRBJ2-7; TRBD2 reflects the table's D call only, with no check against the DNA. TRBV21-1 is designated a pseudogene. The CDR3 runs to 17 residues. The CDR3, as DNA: TGTGCCAGCAACACCGGAGCCACTGGCGGGACGACTTACGAGCAGTACGTC. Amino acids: CASNTGATGGTTYEQYV.

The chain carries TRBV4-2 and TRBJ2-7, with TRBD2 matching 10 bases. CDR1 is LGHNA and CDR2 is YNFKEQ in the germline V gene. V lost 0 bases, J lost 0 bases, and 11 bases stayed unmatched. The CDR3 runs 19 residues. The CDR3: CASSQDGPTSGTFSYEQYF. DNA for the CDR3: TGTGCCAGCAGCCAAGATGGTCCTACTAGCGGGACCTTCTCCTACGAGCAGTACTTC.

The CDR3, as DNA: TGTGCCAGCAGCTGGGACAGGAGGCGAGAGACCCAGTACTTC. It translates to CASSWDRRRETQYF. The chain recombines TRBV7-2 with TRBJ2-5; 8 bases line up with TRBD1. J gave up 4 bases and V 4 bases, and 5 bases lay outside the gene matches. The V gene's germline CDR1 is SGHTA and CDR2 FQGNSA. The CDR3 loop spans 14 amino acids.

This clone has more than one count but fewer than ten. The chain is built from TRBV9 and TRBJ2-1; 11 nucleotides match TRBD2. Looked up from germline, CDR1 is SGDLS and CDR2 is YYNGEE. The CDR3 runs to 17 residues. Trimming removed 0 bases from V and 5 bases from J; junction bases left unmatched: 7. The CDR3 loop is CASSVVAGGPQDNEQFF. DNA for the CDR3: TGTGCCAGCAGCGTAGTAGCGGGAGGGCCTCAAGACAATGAGCAGTTCTTC. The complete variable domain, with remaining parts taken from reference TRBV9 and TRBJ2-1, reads DSGVTQTPKHLITATGQRVTLRCSPRSGDLSVYWYQQSLDQGLQFLIQYYNGEERAKGNILERFSAQQFPDLHSELNLSSLELGDSALYFCASSVVAGGPQDNEQFFGPGTRLTVL.

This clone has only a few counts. CDR3 residues: CASSSVSGLAGELFF. The CDR3 DNA follows: TGTGCCAGCAGCTCCGTGTCAGGGTTGGCCGGGGAGCTGTTTTTT. This rearrangement joins TRBV7-8 to TRBJ2-2; possible D gene TRBD1, 5 bases. Germline-derived CDR1 and CDR2 are SGHVS and FQNEAQ. V dropped 4 bases and J dropped 6 bases, with 15 bases sitting between them. The CDR3 contains 15 residues.

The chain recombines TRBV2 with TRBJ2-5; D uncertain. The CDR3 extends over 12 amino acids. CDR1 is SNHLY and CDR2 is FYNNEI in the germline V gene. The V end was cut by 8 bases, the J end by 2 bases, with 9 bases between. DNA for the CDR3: TGTGCCAGCTGTTTAGCACAAGAGACCCAGTACTTC. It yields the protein CASCLAQETQYF.

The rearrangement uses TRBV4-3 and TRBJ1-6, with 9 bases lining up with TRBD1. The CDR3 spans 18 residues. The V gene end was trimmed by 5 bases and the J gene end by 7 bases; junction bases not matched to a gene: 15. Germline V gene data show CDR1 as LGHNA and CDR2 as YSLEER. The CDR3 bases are TGCGCCAGCAGCAACCGGGACAGGGCAAATTGGGGGAATTCACCCCTCCACTTT. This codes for CASSNRDRANWGNSPLHF.

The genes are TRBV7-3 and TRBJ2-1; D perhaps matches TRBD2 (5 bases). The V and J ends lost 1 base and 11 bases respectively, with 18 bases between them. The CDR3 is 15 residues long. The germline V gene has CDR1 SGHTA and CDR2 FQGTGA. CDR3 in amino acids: CASSLSRAGGWKQFF. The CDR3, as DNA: TGTGCCAGCAGCTTAAGTCGGGCTGGAGGATGGAAGCAGTTCTTC.

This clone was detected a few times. The CDR3 DNA sequence: TGTGCCAGTACCCTTAAAGACGCTGGTCAGCCCCAGCATTTT. Protein: CASTLKDAGQPQHF. The rearrangement uses TRBV19 and TRBJ1-5; D unclear. Germline V gene sequence: CDR1 LNHDA, CDR2 SQIVND (reference sequence). V lost 7 bases and J lost 6, with 16 bases in between. The CDR3 has 14 residues.

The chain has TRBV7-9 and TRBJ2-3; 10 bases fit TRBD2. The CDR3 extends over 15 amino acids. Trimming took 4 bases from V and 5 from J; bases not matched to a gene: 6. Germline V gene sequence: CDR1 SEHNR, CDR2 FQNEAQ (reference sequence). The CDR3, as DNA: TGTGCCAGCAGCTCAGCGGGAGGGATGGGAGATACGCAGTATTTT. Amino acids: CASSSAGGMGDTQYF.

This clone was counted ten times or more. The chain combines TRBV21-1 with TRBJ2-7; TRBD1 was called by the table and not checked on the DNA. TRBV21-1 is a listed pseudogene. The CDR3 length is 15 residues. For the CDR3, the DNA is TGTGCCAGCAGACCCGGGACAGGGAGCTCCTACGAGCAGTACGTC. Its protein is CASRPGTGSSYEQYV.

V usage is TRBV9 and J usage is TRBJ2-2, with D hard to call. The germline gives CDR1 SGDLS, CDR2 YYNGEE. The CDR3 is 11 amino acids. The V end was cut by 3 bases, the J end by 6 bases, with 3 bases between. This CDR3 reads CASSEPGELFF. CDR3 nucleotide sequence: TGTGCCAGCAGCGAACCCGGGGAGCTGTTTTTT.

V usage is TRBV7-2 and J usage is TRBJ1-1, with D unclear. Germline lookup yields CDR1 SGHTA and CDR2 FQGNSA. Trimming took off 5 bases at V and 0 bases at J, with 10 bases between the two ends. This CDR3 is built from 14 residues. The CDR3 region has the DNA TGTGCCAGCAGCCCCGGTTCCTTGAACACTGAAGCTTTCTTT. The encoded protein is CASSPGSLNTEAFF.

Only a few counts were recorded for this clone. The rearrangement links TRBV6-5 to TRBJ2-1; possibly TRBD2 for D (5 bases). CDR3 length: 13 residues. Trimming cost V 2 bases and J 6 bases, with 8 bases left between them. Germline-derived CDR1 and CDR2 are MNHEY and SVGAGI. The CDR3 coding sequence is TGTGCCAGCAGTTACCTCCGGGGCAATGAGCAGTTCTTC. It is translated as CASSYLRGNEQFF.

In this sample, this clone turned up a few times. The CDR3 region has the DNA TGTGCCAGCTCACCAGTGGACAGCTTCAAGGGGGCCAACGTCCTGACTTTC. It codes for CASSPVDSFKGANVLTF. This chain connects TRBV18 to TRBJ2-6; D might be TRBD1 (6 bases). Germline lookup yields CDR1 KGHSH and CDR2 LQKENI. V was clipped by 2 bases and J by 4 bases, with 15 bases between them. This CDR3 is 17 amino acids long.

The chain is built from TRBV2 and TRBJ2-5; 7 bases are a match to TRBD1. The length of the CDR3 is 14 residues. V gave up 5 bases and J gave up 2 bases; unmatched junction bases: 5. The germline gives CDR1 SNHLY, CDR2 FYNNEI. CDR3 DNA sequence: TGTGCCAGCAGTCAAGACAGGGTACAAGAGACCCAGTACTTC. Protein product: CASSQDRVQETQYF.

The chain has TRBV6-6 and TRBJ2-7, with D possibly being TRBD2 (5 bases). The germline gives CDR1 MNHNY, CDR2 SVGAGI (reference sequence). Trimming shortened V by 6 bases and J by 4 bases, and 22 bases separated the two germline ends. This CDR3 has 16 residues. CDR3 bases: TGTGCCAGCAGCCCCTCGTCGGAGGTCCGCTGGTACGAGCAGTACTTC. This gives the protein CASSPSSEVRWYEQYF.

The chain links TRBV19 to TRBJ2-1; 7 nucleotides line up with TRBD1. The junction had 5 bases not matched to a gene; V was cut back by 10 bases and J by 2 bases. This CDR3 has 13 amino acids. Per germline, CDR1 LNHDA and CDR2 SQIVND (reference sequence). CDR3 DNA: TGTGCCACACTTGGGACAGCCTACAATGAGCAGTTCTTC. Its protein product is CATLGTAYNEQFF. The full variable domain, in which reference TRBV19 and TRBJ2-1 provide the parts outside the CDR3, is DGGITQSPKYLFRKEGQNVTLSCEQNLNHDAMYWYRQDPGQGLRLIYYSQIVNDFQKGDIAEGYSVSREKKESFPLTVTSAQKNPTAFYLCATLGTAYNEQFFGPGTRLTVL.

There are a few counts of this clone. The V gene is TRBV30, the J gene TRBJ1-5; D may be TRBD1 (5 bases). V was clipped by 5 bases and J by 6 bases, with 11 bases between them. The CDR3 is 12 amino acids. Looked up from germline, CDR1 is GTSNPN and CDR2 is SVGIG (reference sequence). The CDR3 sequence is CAWGQGIQPQHF. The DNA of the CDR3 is TGTGCCTGGGGGCAGGGAATTCAGCCCCAGCATTTT. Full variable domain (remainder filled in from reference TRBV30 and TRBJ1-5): SQTIHQWPATLVQPVGSPLSLECTVEGTSNPNLYWYRQAAGRGLQLLFYSVGIGQISSEVPQNLSASRPQDRQFILSSKKLLLSDSGFYLCAWGQGIQPQHFGDGTRLSIL.

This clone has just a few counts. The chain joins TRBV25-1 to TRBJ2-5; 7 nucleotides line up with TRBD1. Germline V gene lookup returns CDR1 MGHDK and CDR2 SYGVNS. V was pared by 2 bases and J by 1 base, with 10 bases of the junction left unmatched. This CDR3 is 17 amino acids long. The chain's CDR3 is CASSEHGTAAVQETQYF. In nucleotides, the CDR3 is TGTGCCAGCAGTGAACACGGGACAGCCGCGGTCCAAGAGACCCAGTACTTC.

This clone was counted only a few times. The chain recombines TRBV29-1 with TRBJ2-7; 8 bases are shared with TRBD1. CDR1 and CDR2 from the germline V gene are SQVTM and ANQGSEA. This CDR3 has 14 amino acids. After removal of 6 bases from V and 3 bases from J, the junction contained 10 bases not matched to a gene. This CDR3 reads CSVTTGTGFYEQYF. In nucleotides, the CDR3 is TGCAGCGTGACCACGGGGACAGGATTCTACGAGCAGTACTTC.

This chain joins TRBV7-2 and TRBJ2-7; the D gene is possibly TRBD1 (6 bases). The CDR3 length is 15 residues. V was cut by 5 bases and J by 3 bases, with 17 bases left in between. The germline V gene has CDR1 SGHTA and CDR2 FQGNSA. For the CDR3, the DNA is TGTGCCAGCAGCCGGGGATGGACAGAGAACTACGAGCAGTACTTC. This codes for CASSRGWTENYEQYF.

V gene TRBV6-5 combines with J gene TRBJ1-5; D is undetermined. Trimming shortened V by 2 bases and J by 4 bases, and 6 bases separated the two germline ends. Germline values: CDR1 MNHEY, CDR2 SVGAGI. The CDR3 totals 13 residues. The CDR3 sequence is CASSYDPNQPQHF. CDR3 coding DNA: TGTGCCAGCAGTTACGACCCAAATCAGCCCCAGCATTTT.

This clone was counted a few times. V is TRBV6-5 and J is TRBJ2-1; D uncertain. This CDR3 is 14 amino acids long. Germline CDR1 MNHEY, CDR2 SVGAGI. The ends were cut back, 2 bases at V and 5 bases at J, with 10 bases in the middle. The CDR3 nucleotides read TGTGCCAGCAGTTACCACGGACGGAACAATGAGCAGTTCTTC. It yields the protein CASSYHGRNNEQFF.

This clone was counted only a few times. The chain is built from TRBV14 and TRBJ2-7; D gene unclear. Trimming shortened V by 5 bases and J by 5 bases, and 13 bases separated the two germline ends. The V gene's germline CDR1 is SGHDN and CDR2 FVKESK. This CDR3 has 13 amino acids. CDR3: CASSVPPSDEQYV. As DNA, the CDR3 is TGTGCCAGCAGCGTCCCCCCCTCTGACGAGCAGTACGTC.

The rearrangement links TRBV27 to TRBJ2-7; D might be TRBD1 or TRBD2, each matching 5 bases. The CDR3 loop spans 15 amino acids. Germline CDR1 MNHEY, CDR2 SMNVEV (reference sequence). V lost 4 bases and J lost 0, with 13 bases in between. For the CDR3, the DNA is TGTGCCAGCAGTTCGGGGCAGGGTCGCTCCTACGAGCAGTACTTC. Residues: CASSSGQGRSYEQYF.

The CDR3 DNA follows: TGTGCCAGCAGTGTCATGATAAGCGGACGGGGAGAGACCCAGTACTTC. Translation: CASSVMISGRGETQYF. The chain links TRBV9 to TRBJ2-5, with D tentatively TRBD2 (5 bases). Trimming removed 5 bases at V and 4 bases at J, with 21 bases between. The CDR3 extends over 16 amino acids. The V gene's germline CDR1 is SGDLS and CDR2 YYNGEE.

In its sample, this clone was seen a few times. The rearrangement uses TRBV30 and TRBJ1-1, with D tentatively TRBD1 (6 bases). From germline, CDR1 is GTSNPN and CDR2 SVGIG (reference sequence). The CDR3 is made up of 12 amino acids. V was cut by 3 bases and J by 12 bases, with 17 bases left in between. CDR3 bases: TGTGCCTGGAGGATGGCGGGGGGCGCACCTTTCTTT. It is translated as CAWRMAGGAPFF.

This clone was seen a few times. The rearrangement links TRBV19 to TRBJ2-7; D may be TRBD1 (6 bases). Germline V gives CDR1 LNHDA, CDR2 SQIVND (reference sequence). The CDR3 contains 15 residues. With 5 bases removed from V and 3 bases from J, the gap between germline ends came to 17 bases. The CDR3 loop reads CASSSPGDKYYEQYF. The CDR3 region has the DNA TGTGCCAGTAGTTCCCCAGGGGACAAATACTACGAGCAGTACTTC. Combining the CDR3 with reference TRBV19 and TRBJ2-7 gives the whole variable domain DGGITQSPKYLFRKEGQNVTLSCEQNLNHDAMYWYRQDPGQGLRLIYYSQIVNDFQKGDIAEGYSVSREKKESFPLTVTSAQKNPTAFYLCASSSPGDKYYEQYFGPGTRLTVT.